This T cell receptor (beta chain) was recovered during a study of spatial heterogeneity in lung cancer. Study at large: Consistent detection of more beta-chain than alpha-chain sequences was observed. Counts of TCR transcripts in tumor regions correlated strongly with a T cell module score (derived from matched bulk RNA-seq). Findings and limits, study-wide: Expanded intratumoral alpha and beta TCR counts tracked tumor mutation counts.

Per the germline V gene, CDR1 is SGHTA and CDR2 is FQGNSA. The CDR3 totals 15 residues. Trimming cost V 3 bases and J 3 bases, with 9 bases left between them. This clonotype appeared a few times. Its antigen is not identified. Every TCR cDNA molecule bore its own unique molecular identifier. TCRdb re-analysed the 5' RACE reads in MiXCR, keeping a single row per CDR3 protein. The sample yields around 19,000 distinct CDR3 sequences, roughly 6% seen once. The time point was: sample taken at primary tumor resection. The chain joins TRBV7-2 to TRBJ2-6; D gene uncertain. This receptor was taken from a female donor with early-stage non-small cell lung cancer. The source material was lung tumor tissue, sampled at surgery. The CDR3 DNA sequence: TGTGCCAGCAGCTTTCGGTCTCTTGGGGCCAACGTCCTGACTTTC. Translated: CASSFRSLGANVLTF.